A selection of T cell receptor beta chains follows, all from one sample in a study of blood T cell repertoires in COVID-19. Data came from immunoSEQ multiplex PCR; TCRdb stores just in-frame clones and leaves some out. The sample shows more than 45,000 clones, over 75% of them seen only once. The sequenced sample consisted of peripheral blood. These receptor sequences come from a human donor with active COVID-19. The donor label of this sample is uncertain. Each CDR3 is given with its conserved first and last residue. The D gene is left open where the match is weak. Clone size appears in some rows only: once, few, many, or a class for an expanded clone.

j_call	v_call	d_call	clone_size	cdr3_aa	cdr3_nt
TRBJ2-7	TRBV7-3	.	.	CASSPIAGYEQYF	TGTGCCAGCAGCCCTATCGCGGGTTACGAGCAGTACTTC
TRBJ2-7	TRBV11-2	TRBD2	.	CASRRAGSGGAIEQYF	TGTGCCAGCAGACGTGCTGGGAGCGGGGGGGCCATCGAGCAGTACTTC
TRBJ2-7	TRBV25-1	TRBD1	.	CASSEYDRGSYEQYF	TGTGCCAGCAGTGAATACGACAGGGGGTCCTACGAGCAGTACTTC
TRBJ2-3	TRBV19	TRBD1	.	CASSSGTGSTDTQYF	TGTGCCAGTAGTTCCGGGACAGGGTCCACAGATACGCAGTATTTT
TRBJ2-7	TRBV7-9	.	once	CASSLREDYEQYF	TGTGCCAGCAGCTTACGAGAGGACTACGAGCAGTACTTC
TRBJ2-1	TRBV11-2	.	once	CASNRGGGGLNEQFF	TGTGCCAGCAACCGCGGCGGCGGGGGCTTAAATGAGCAGTTCTTC
TRBJ1-5	TRBV12-5	TRBD1	.	CASGPQGGNQPQHF	TGTGCTAGTGGTCCCCAGGGGGGCAATCAGCCCCAGCATTTT
TRBJ2-3	TRBV4-3	TRBD2	.	CASSQRLAGLAGGTDSTDTQYF	TGCGCCAGCAGCCAGAGACTCGCGGGCCTGGCGGGGGGTACGGATAGCACAGATACGCAGTATTTT
TRBJ2-3	TRBV6-2/TRBV6-3	TRBD2	.	CASSYPGGGSMAQYF	TGTGCCAGCAGTTACCCTGGCGGGGGGAGCATGGCGCAGTATTTT
TRBJ1-1	TRBV7-2	.	.	CASSSSPGQNTEAFF	TGTGCCAGCAGCTCCTCCCCCGGACAAAACACTGAAGCTTTCTTT
TRBJ2-7	TRBV12-3/TRBV12-4	.	.	CASSLSGREQYF	TGTGCCAGCAGTTTGTCAGGGAGGGAGCAGTACTTC
TRBJ2-6	TRBV11-2	TRBD1	few	CASSSLVGNRDSPANVLTF	TGTGCCAGCAGCTCCCTCGTTGGTAACCGGGACAGCCCGGCCAACGTCCTGACTTTC
TRBJ1-2	TRBV19	TRBD1	.	CASRPQGAPYGYTF	TGTGCCAGTAGACCACAGGGGGCACCCTATGGCTACACCTTC
TRBJ2-7	TRBV6-5	TRBD2	.	CASSYSISGGYEQYF	TGTGCCAGCAGTTACTCGATTAGCGGGGGTTACGAGCAGTACTTC
TRBJ1-3	TRBV6-5	TRBD1	.	CASSYSPGGTGNTIYF	TGTGCCAGCAGTTACTCTCCAGGGGGCACTGGAAACACCATATATTTT
TRBJ1-5	TRBV4-1	TRBD1	.	CASSQGQTGGWGNQPQHF	TGCGCCAGCAGCCAAGGACAGACAGGGGGCTGGGGCAATCAGCCCCAGCATTTT
TRBJ1-1	TRBV19	TRBD1	.	CASSPGQGVANGRRAFF	TGTGCCAGTAGTCCCGGACAGGGGGTTGCGAACGGTAGGAGAGCTTTCTTT
TRBJ2-7	TRBV2	.	.	CASSEGDNSYEQYF	TGTGCCAGCAGTGAAGGGGACAACTCCTACGAGCAGTACTTC
TRBJ1-3	TRBV5-6	.	few	CASSLELRGNTIYF	TGTGCCAGCAGCTTGGAACTCCGGGGAAACACCATATATTTT
TRBJ2-3	TRBV27	.	once	CAASTRSSTDTQYF	TGTGCCGCTTCGACTAGATCTAGCACAGATACGCAGTATTTT
TRBJ2-7	TRBV18	TRBD2	.	CASSPRDGGEQYF	TGTGCCAGCTCACCACGGGACGGGGGGGAGCAGTACTTC
TRBJ1-3	TRBV18	.	.	CASSPQAAPGNTIYF	TGTGCCAGCTCACCACAAGCGGCACCTGGAAACACCATATATTTT
TRBJ1-4	TRBV4-3	TRBD1	.	CASSLTGTANEKLFF	TGCGCCAGCAGCCTTACCGGGACAGCTAATGAAAAACTGTTTTTT
TRBJ2-5	TRBV9	.	once	CASSPEVETQYF	TGTGCCAGCAGCCCAGAGGTAGAGACCCAGTACTTC
TRBJ2-6	TRBV27	.	once	CASRTAGGANVLTF	TGTGCCAGCAGAACTGCGGGAGGGGCCAACGTCCTGACTTTC
TRBJ1-6	TRBV19	.	.	CASSITYNSPLHF	TGTGCCAGTAGTATTACCTATAATTCACCCCTCCACTTT
TRBJ1-2	TRBV21-1	.	.	CASSKDETDTYGYTF	TGTGCCAGCAGCAAAGACGAGACAGACACCTATGGCTACACCTTC
TRBJ2-5	TRBV6-2/TRBV6-3	.	.	CASSYLLIEETQYF	TGTGCCAGCAGTTACTTACTAATAGAAGAGACCCAGTACTTC
TRBJ2-7	TRBV6-5	TRBD1	.	CASKGDSTYEQYF	TGTGCCAGCAAAGGGGACAGCACCTACGAGCAGTACTTC
TRBJ1-6	TRBV6-1	.	.	CASSDLTEYSPLHF	TGTGCCAGCAGTGATCTGACAGAATACTCACCCCTCCACTTT
TRBJ2-7	TRBV7-9	.	.	CASSFSLYEQYF	TGTGCCAGCAGCTTTTCACTCTACGAGCAGTACTTC
TRBJ2-7	TRBV19	TRBD2	.	CASSISGGTSYEQYF	TGTGCCAGTAGTATCAGCGGGGGGACTTCCTACGAGCAGTACTTC
TRBJ1-1	TRBV10-3	.	.	CAITADFNTEAFF	TGTGCCATCACCGCAGACTTTAACACTGAAGCTTTCTTT
TRBJ1-2	TRBV7-2	TRBD1	.	CASSPDRVGGYTF	TGTGCCAGCAGCCCGGACAGGGTTGGTGGCTACACCTTC
TRBJ1-1	TRBV2	.	once	CASSATLAGNTEAFF	TGTGCCAGCAGTGCTACCTTAGCCGGGAACACTGAAGCTTTCTTT
TRBJ1-3	TRBV6-7	TRBD1	.	CASYTFEPTGLGISGNTIYF	TGTGCCAGCTATACATTTGAACCGACAGGGCTAGGAATCTCTGGAAACACCATATATTTT
TRBJ2-7	TRBV3-1/TRBV3-2	TRBD2	.	CASSQELAGGSYEQYF	TGTGCCAGCAGCCAAGAACTAGCGGGGGGCTCCTACGAGCAGTACTTC
TRBJ1-2	TRBV3-1/TRBV3-2	TRBD1	.	CASSNSGGARGYTF	TGTGCCAGCAGCAACTCAGGGGGCGCTCGGGGCTACACCTTC
TRBJ1-4	TRBV4-2	.	once	CASSQGTATTNEKLFF	TGTGCCAGCAGCCAAGGGACAGCGACAACTAATGAAAAACTGTTTTTT
TRBJ1-1	TRBV5-4	TRBD1	.	CASSLQGIAEAFF	TGTGCCAGCAGCTTACAGGGGATAGCTGAAGCTTTCTTT
TRBJ1-5	TRBV4-3	.	.	CASSQDRNQPQHF	TGCGCCAGCAGCCAAGACAGGAATCAGCCCCAGCATTTT
TRBJ2-1	TRBV9	TRBD2	.	CASSGHARGSYNEQFF	TGTGCCAGCAGCGGACATGCGCGGGGGTCCTACAATGAGCAGTTCTTC